This TCR beta chain was captured in a study of cytomegalovirus exposure and HLA in healthy donors. This clone has a single count. Its antigen is currently unknown. Trimming cost V 5 bases and J 1 base, with 11 bases left between them. CDR3 size: 14 residues. The germline V gene encodes CDR1 WNHNN and CDR2 SYGVQD (reference sequence). The PCR was carried out with 60 Vbeta primers and 13 Jbeta primers. The method was immunoSEQ multiplex PCR; TCRdb's version includes in-frame clones alone and lacks a portion of them. The sample lists roughly 100,000 clones; 63% were seen once. Study-wide findings and caveats: The Asian-associated ancestry cluster reportedly had fewer N-insertions than the approximately 690-donor mean in a later analysis. TCR beta V- and J-gene trimming was later associated with a missense DCLRE1C variant. According to the study, around 150 TCR beta chains were cytomegalovirus-associated.

The sequenced sample consisted of PBMCs. This clonotype was sampled from a human donor in good health. This chain joins TRBV10-1 and TRBJ2-5; TRBD2 is a possible D gene (6 bases). CDR3 in amino acids: CASSLGLGQETQYF. In nucleotides, the CDR3 is TGCGCCAGCAGTCTGGGACTCGGCCAAGAGACCCAGTACTTC.